These 19 T cell receptor beta chains originate from one sample sequenced in a study of blood T cell repertoires in COVID-19. Profiling relied on immunoSEQ multiplex PCR, and the TCRdb table lists in-frame clones only, not all of them. The sample consists of about 100,000 clones, approximately 80% of them appearing once. The sequenced material came from peripheral blood. The receptor source for this set is an older man with active or convalescent COVID-19.

This chain links TRBV9 with TRBJ2-3, with 10 bases matching TRBD1. This CDR3 spans 16 amino acids. The germline V gene has CDR1 SGDLS and CDR2 YYNGEE. The V and J ends lost 4 bases and 5 bases, in that order; junction bases with no gene match: 10. Here the CDR3 DNA reads TGTGCCAGCAGCTCAGGGGACAGGGGCGGTAAAGATACGCAGTATTTT. Its translation is CASSSGDRGGKDTQYF.

The V and J genes are TRBV7-9 and TRBJ1-2; 11 nucleotides align to TRBD1. The ends lost 1 base at V and 6 bases at J; junction bases unmatched: 7. From germline, CDR1 is SEHNR and CDR2 FQNEAQ (reference sequence). The CDR3 is 16 residues long. CDR3 loop: CASSLDLGTGGNGYTF. The CDR3 DNA sequence: TGTGCCAGCAGCTTAGACTTAGGGACAGGGGGTAATGGCTACACCTTC.

The genes are TRBV30 and TRBJ2-5; 9 nucleotides match TRBD2. With V trimmed by 4 bases and J by 3 bases, 3 bases remained unmatched. The CDR3 contains 13 residues. From germline, CDR1 is GTSNPN and CDR2 SVGIG (reference sequence). The CDR3 reads CAWKKRGEETQYF. In DNA, the CDR3 is TGTGCCTGGAAGAAGCGGGGGGAAGAGACCCAGTACTTC.

This clone was found once. The chain employs TRBV30 and TRBJ2-2, with 11 bases identical to TRBD2. The J segment lost 8 bases and the V segment lost 0 bases, leaving 23 bases of the junction unmatched. The germline gives CDR1 GTSNPN, CDR2 SVGIG (reference sequence). CDR3 length: 21 residues. CDR3 protein: CAWSVYGLAGGPKLIMGELFF. The CDR3 region has the DNA TGTGCCTGGAGTGTTTATGGTTTAGCGGGAGGGCCAAAATTGATAATGGGGGAGCTGTTTTTT.

The rearrangement links TRBV27 to TRBJ2-1, with D possibly being TRBD1 (7 bases). V dropped 4 bases and J dropped 8 bases, with 18 bases sitting between them. The CDR3 is 15 residues long. Germline V gene sequence: CDR1 MNHEY, CDR2 SMNVEV (reference sequence). CDR3 in amino acids: CASSYGTAGGYEQFF. CDR3 bases: TGTGCCAGCAGTTACGGGACAGCTGGGGGGTATGAGCAGTTCTTC.

J is TRBJ2-7 and V is TRBV5-1, with TRBD2 identical over 7 bases. Germline CDR1 and CDR2: SGHRS and YFSETQ. The J segment lost 3 bases and the V segment lost 4 bases, leaving 10 bases of the junction unmatched. CDR3 length: 15 amino acids. CDR3 nucleotide sequence: TGCGCCAGCAGCACGACGGGGCTAGCGGACTACGAGCAGTACTTC. This sequence encodes CASSTTGLADYEQYF.

The chain couples TRBV18 to TRBJ1-1, with D hard to call. CDR3 length: 17 amino acids. Germline CDR1 KGHSH, CDR2 LQKENI. Trimming took 3 bases from V and 2 from J, leaving 19 bases between them. The CDR3 region is CASSPSPVFSRNTEAFF. In DNA, the CDR3 is TGTGCCAGCTCACCGTCCCCAGTTTTTTCCCGCAACACTGAAGCTTTCTTT.

This chain links TRBV27 with TRBJ2-2, with 8 bases matching TRBD1. The CDR3 has 16 residues. Unmatched junction bases numbered 7, after V lost 6 bases and J lost 1 base. Per germline, CDR1 MNHEY and CDR2 SMNVEV (reference sequence). The CDR3 here is CASSSGTGWNTGELFF. CDR3 DNA: TGTGCCAGCAGCTCCGGGACAGGTTGGAACACCGGGGAGCTGTTTTTT.

The chain has TRBV6-4 and TRBJ2-5; D perhaps matches TRBD1 (8 bases). The ends were cut back, 6 bases at V and 5 bases at J, with 13 bases in the middle. The germline V gene encodes CDR1 MRHNA and CDR2 SNTAGT. This CDR3 region has 13 residues. The CDR3 coding sequence is TGTGCCAGCAGAGGACAGGGAGGGGAGACCCAGTACTTC. Its protein is CASRGQGGETQYF.

This clone has just one count. The genes are TRBV19 and TRBJ1-2; possible D gene TRBD1, 6 bases. Per the germline V gene, CDR1 is LNHDA and CDR2 is SQIVND (reference sequence). V was shortened by 10 bases and J by 5 bases, with 20 bases between the two germline ends. The CDR3 has 14 amino acids. CDR3 residues: CANPGAIGKYGYTF. DNA of the CDR3: TGTGCCAATCCAGGGGCTATTGGGAAATATGGCTACACCTTC.

The chain carries TRBV25-1 and TRBJ2-7; D call uncertain. V lost 4 bases and J 2 bases, leaving 12 bases between the germline ends. The CDR3 is 14 residues long. The germline V gene has CDR1 MGHDK and CDR2 SYGVNS. CDR3: CASSARNPPYEQYF. For the CDR3, the DNA is TGTGCCAGCAGTGCCAGGAACCCCCCCTACGAGCAGTACTTC.

CDR3 nucleotides: TGTGCCAGCAGCTCTCCTCCGGGACAGTGGGTGGGTGCCAAAAACATTCAGTACTTC. Translating it yields CASSSPPGQWVGAKNIQYF. The chain combines TRBV5-6 with TRBJ2-4; 7 bases are shared with TRBD1. The CDR3 is 19 amino acids. CDR1 is SGHDT, CDR2 YYEEEE, per germline. V was clipped by 3 bases and J by 1 base; unmatched bases: 16.

The chain employs TRBV4-1 and TRBJ2-3; the D gene is possibly TRBD1 (6 bases). The V gene lost 5 bases and the J gene lost 3 bases, with 9 bases spanning the gap. This CDR3 is 13 amino acids long. The germline gives CDR1 MGHRA, CDR2 YSYEKL. The CDR3 DNA reads as TGCGCCAGCAGCAGAACAGGGACAGATACGCAGTATTTT. It translates to CASSRTGTDTQYF.

This chain connects TRBV6-5 to TRBJ2-7; 7 nucleotides align to TRBD1. Losses at the gene ends were 5 bases for V and 3 bases for J; bases not matched to a gene: 4. This CDR3 has 13 residues. From germline, CDR1 is MNHEY and CDR2 SVGAGI. The CDR3 loop is CASSRDSFYEQYF. CDR3 DNA: TGTGCCAGCAGTAGGGACAGCTTCTACGAGCAGTACTTC.

J is TRBJ2-1 and V is TRBV5-1, with 7 bases identical to TRBD2. The CDR3 has 15 amino acids. Trimming removed 5 bases from V and 4 bases from J; junction bases left unmatched: 9. CDR1 is SGHRS, CDR2 YFSETQ, per germline. The CDR3 loop reads CASRSGLEGYNEQFF. Written as DNA, the CDR3 is TGCGCCAGCAGGAGTGGACTAGAGGGATACAATGAGCAGTTCTTC.

This chain links TRBV5-4 with TRBJ1-2; D is possibly TRBD1 (6 bases). Trimming left V 4 bases short and J 7 bases short, with 23 bases between. Germline values: CDR1 SGHNT, CDR2 YYREEE (reference sequence). This CDR3 comprises 16 residues. The CDR3 DNA reads as TGTGCCAGCAGCCCTAAGCAGGGGAGGGCCTTTGGTGGCTACACCTTC. This gives the protein CASSPKQGRAFGGYTF. Together with reference TRBV5-4 and TRBJ1-2, the CDR3 gives the full variable domain: ETGVTQSPTHLIKTRGQQVTLRCSSQSGHNTVSWYQQALGQGPQFIFQYYREEENGRGNFPPRFSGLQFPNYSSELNVNALELDDSALYLCASSPKQGRAFGGYTFGSGTRLTVV.

The gene calls are TRBV3-1 (or the pseudogene TRBV3-2) and TRBJ2-1; 15 bases align to TRBD2. V dropped 3 bases and J dropped 5; count of bases not matched to a gene: 8. This CDR3 has 18 residues. Germline CDR1 reads LGHDT; CDR2 reads YNNKEL (reference sequence). Here the CDR3 DNA reads TGTGCCAGCAGCCAGGGGACTAGCGGGGGGAATACTAACAATGAGCAGTTCTTC. Protein sequence: CASSQGTSGGNTNNEQFF.

This clone was detected only a few times. The rearrangement uses TRBV20-1 and TRBJ1-2, with D hard to call. V was pared by 6 bases and J by 1 base, with 6 bases between. There are 11 residues in the CDR3. Germline lookup yields CDR1 DFQATT and CDR2 SNEGSKA (reference sequence). In nucleotides, the CDR3 is TGCAGTGCGCCAGTTAACTATGGCTACACCTTC. Protein product: CSAPVNYGYTF.

The chain employs TRBV30 and TRBJ1-6, with TRBD1 identical over 7 bases. The CDR3 sequence is 13 residues long. Per germline, CDR1 GTSNPN and CDR2 SVGIG (reference sequence). V gave up 5 bases and J gave up 9 bases; unmatched junction bases: 7. The CDR3 nucleotides are TGTGCCTGGGCCGGGACAGAAACTTCACCCCTCCACTTT. Translation: CAWAGTETSPLHF.